One and the same sample provided the 26 T cell receptor beta chains below, sequenced in a study of liver allograft versus peripheral blood T cells. Whole-study context: Liver transplant recipients had T cell receptor repertoires compared between transplanted liver and peripheral blood.

One entry per CDR3 protein, called by TCRdb with MiXCR from the reads. The table records some 10,000 distinct CDR3 sequences, about a fifth of them present only once. Receptors were obtained from a human patient who had a liver transplant. The graft donor may be the source of some T cells.

The genes are TRBV2 and TRBJ1-5, with D tentatively TRBD1 (6 bases). The CDR3 is 18 amino acids. V was cut by 5 bases and J by 0 bases, with 20 bases left in between. Germline V gives CDR1 SNHLY, CDR2 FYNNEI. CDR3 region: CASSRTGNPLYSNQPQHF. The CDR3 bases are TGTGCCAGCAGTCGTACAGGGAACCCGCTGTATAGCAATCAGCCCCAGCATTTT.

This clonotype was observed a handful of times. The chain recombines TRBV27 with TRBJ2-5; 8 bases are a match to TRBD2. V trimming: 3 bases; J trimming: 4 bases; junction bases outside the gene matches: 1. The V gene's germline CDR1 is MNHEY and CDR2 SMNVEV (reference sequence). The CDR3 has 13 amino acids. The CDR3 bases are TGTGCCAGCAGTTTCGGGGGGGGAGAGACCCAGTACTTC. Translated: CASSFGGGETQYF.

Details on this clonotype: The limits of the CDR3 on the DNA are not certain, so only TCRdb's listed CDR3 is given. The J gene is TRBJ2-7, the V gene TRBV29-1; the table's D call TRBD1 went unverified against the DNA. Germline V CDR1 and CDR2: SQVTM, ANQGSEA. The CDR3 is 11 amino acids long, termini counted. The CDR3 loop is CSVGTGTGYYF.

This clonotype is labeled medium-sized. The chain combines TRBV29-1 with TRBJ1-2; D ambiguous. Looked up from germline, CDR1 is SQVTM and CDR2 is ANQGSEA. V dropped 3 bases and J dropped 8 bases, with 10 bases sitting between them. This CDR3 is built from 11 residues. CDR3: CSVDRAGGYTF. Here the CDR3 DNA reads TGCAGCGTTGACCGGGCGGGGGGCTACACCTTC.

Relative to its sample, this clonotype is medium-sized. The CDR3 nucleotides are TGTGCCAGTAGTGGGAGTCACGGCACTGAAGCTTTCTTT. Residues: CASSGSHGTEAFF. The J gene is TRBJ1-1, the V gene TRBV19; D remains unclear. The V gene's germline CDR1 is LNHDA and CDR2 SQIVND (reference sequence). The V gene lost 5 bases and the J gene lost 4 bases, with 11 bases spanning the gap. This CDR3 has 13 amino acids.

The gene calls are TRBV20-1 and TRBJ2-6, with 7 bases fitting TRBD2. Germline loops: CDR1 DFQATT, CDR2 SNEGSKA (reference sequence). V shed 6 bases and J 2 bases; nucleotides not matched to a gene: 4. The CDR3 runs to 14 residues. DNA for the CDR3: TGCAGTGCCCTTCGGGGGGCTGGGGCCAACGTCCTGACTTTC. Its protein product is CSALRGAGANVLTF.

This rearrangement joins TRBV11-2 to TRBJ2-5; D gene uncertain. In germline, CDR1 is SGHAT, CDR2 FQNNGV. Trimming removed 4 bases from V and 0 bases from J, with 12 bases in between. CDR3 length: 15 amino acids. CDR3 loop: CASSSAEAYQETQYF. In DNA form, the CDR3 reads TGTGCCAGCAGCTCCGCGGAAGCCTACCAAGAGACCCAGTACTTC.

This clonotype is labeled as medium-sized. This sequence joins TRBV6-1 and TRBJ2-5, with 9 bases identical to TRBD2. This CDR3 contains 16 residues. The ends lost 1 base at V and 7 bases at J; junction bases unmatched: 10. Germline CDR1 is MNHNS and CDR2 is SASEGT. The chain's CDR3 is CASSEGSSGASGTQYF. The DNA for the CDR3 is TGTGCCAGCAGTGAAGGTTCTAGCGGGGCCTCGGGGACCCAGTACTTC.

The V and J genes are TRBV10-1 and TRBJ1-1; D is unresolved. The germline V gene encodes CDR1 WNHNN and CDR2 SYGVQD (reference sequence). The V end was cut by 4 bases, the J end by 1 base, with 7 bases between. The CDR3 covers 13 residues. The CDR3 nucleotides are TGCGCCAGCAGTGGTCAGAGGAACACTGAAGCTTTCTTT. Translated, it gives CASSGQRNTEAFF.

The CDR3 coding sequence is TGCAGTGCTAGAGGGACTAGCGGGAACGATGAGCAGTTCTTC. Encoded protein: CSARGTSGNDEQFF. This chain joins TRBV20-1 and TRBJ2-1; 12 positions agree with TRBD2. This CDR3 region has 14 residues. Per germline, CDR1 DFQATT and CDR2 SNEGSKA (reference sequence). Trimming at V came to 1 base and at J to 8 bases, leaving 3 bases not matched to a gene.

This clonotype was seen a handful of times. V usage is TRBV5-4 and J usage is TRBJ2-7; D is unresolved. V was pared by 0 bases and J by 7 bases, with 17 bases between. Germline CDR1 and CDR2: SGHNT and YYREEE (reference sequence). This CDR3 has 15 amino acids. The CDR3 loop is CASSLGIVGLGEQYF. CDR3 nucleotides: TGTGCCAGCAGCTTGGGCATAGTGGGTCTGGGGGAGCAGTACTTC.

By proportion, this clonotype is medium-sized. The chain employs TRBV19 and TRBJ2-1; unclear D gene. Per germline, CDR1 LNHDA and CDR2 SQIVND (reference sequence). With 5 bases removed from V and 9 bases from J, the gap between germline ends came to 17 bases. The CDR3 sequence is 14 residues long. The CDR3: CASSGSFTYIEQFF. DNA for the CDR3: TGTGCCAGTAGTGGGTCCTTTACATATATTGAGCAGTTCTTC.

This clonotype was observed a few times. J is TRBJ2-7 and V is TRBV12-3 or TRBV12-4; 10 nucleotides line up with TRBD2. The V gene end was trimmed by 3 bases and the J gene end by 5 bases; junction bases not matched to a gene: 4. The CDR3 consists of 14 residues. The CDR3 nucleotides are TGTGCCAGCAGTTTTCTAGCGGGAGCTGACGAGCAGTACTTC. Translated: CASSFLAGADEQYF.

The sample holds many counts of this clonotype. The chain couples TRBV18 to TRBJ1-5, with D hard to call. The CDR3 runs to 14 residues. Germline loops: CDR1 KGHSH, CDR2 LQKENI. With 1 base removed from V and 7 bases from J, the gap between germline ends came to 11 bases. CDR3 sequence: CASSPLAGEQPQHF. DNA for the CDR3: TGTGCCAGCTCACCACTGGCGGGAGAACAGCCCCAGCATTTT.

This clonotype showed up just a few times. This chain joins TRBV6-6 and TRBJ1-6, with D hard to call. The CDR3 is made up of 12 amino acids. From germline, CDR1 is MNHNY and CDR2 SVGAGI (reference sequence). Trimming pared 7 bases from V and 5 bases from J, leaving 6 bases between. Here the CDR3 reads CASMENNSPLHF. The CDR3 bases are TGTGCCAGCATGGAGAATAATTCACCCCTCCACTTT.

This clonotype was seen at least ten times. The rearrangement joins TRBV19 to TRBJ2-6; D perhaps matches TRBD1 (6 bases). CDR1 is LNHDA and CDR2 is SQIVND in the germline V gene (reference sequence). The CDR3 is 18 residues long. Trimming pared 3 bases from V and 1 base from J, leaving 16 bases between. The CDR3 loop is CASSIDRTTLSGANVLTF. The CDR3 DNA sequence: TGTGCCAGTAGTATCGACAGGACAACGTTATCTGGGGCCAACGTCCTGACTTTC.

This clonotype was seen only a few times. The rearrangement links TRBV9 to TRBJ2-1, with a weak D call TRBD2 (7 bases). Trimming stripped 1 base from V and 4 bases from J, with 18 bases between. The CDR3 runs to 17 residues. Germline V CDR1 and CDR2: SGDLS, YYNGEE. The CDR3 DNA reads as TGTGCCAGCAGCGTAACCGCCGGGGGGCGCGGGTACAATGAGCAGTTCTTC. It translates to CASSVTAGGRGYNEQFF. Complete variable domain (other parts from reference TRBV9 and TRBJ2-1): DSGVTQTPKHLITATGQRVTLRCSPRSGDLSVYWYQQSLDQGLQFLIQYYNGEERAKGNILERFSAQQFPDLHSELNLSSLELGDSALYFCASSVTAGGRGYNEQFFGPGTRLTVL.

The sample holds many counts of this clonotype. This chain joins TRBV24-1 and TRBJ2-3, with a possible D match to TRBD2 (7 bases). Trimming stripped 0 bases from V and 2 bases from J, with 11 bases between. The CDR3 length is 16 residues. Germline loops: CDR1 KGHDR, CDR2 SFDVKD. CDR3 in amino acids: CATSDLRGATTDTQYF. CDR3 nucleotides: TGTGCCACCAGTGATTTGCGGGGGGCAACCACAGATACGCAGTATTTT.

This clonotype is deemed medium-sized (0.01 to 0.1%). The CDR3 protein is CASSYDANTEAFF. The DNA of the CDR3 is TGTGCCAGCAGTTACGATGCGAACACTGAAGCTTTCTTT. The V and J genes are TRBV6-2 or TRBV6-3 and TRBJ1-1; D remains ambiguous. Trimming stripped 2 bases from V and 1 base from J, with 5 bases between. Per germline, CDR1 MNHEY and CDR2 SVGEGT. The CDR3 is 13 residues long.

The CDR3: CAWSAGAEKLFF. The CDR3 nucleotides read TGTGCCTGGAGTGCAGGGGCTGAAAAACTGTTTTTT. This chain uses TRBV30 with TRBJ1-4; the D gene is possibly TRBD1 (6 bases). CDR1 and CDR2 (germline): GTSNPN, SVGIG (reference sequence). Trimming removed 1 base from V and 7 bases from J, with 7 bases in between. The CDR3 contains 12 residues.

This clonotype was recorded a few times. This chain joins TRBV5-4 and TRBJ2-7; TRBD1 matches at 9 bases. From germline, CDR1 is SGHNT and CDR2 YYREEE (reference sequence). The CDR3 length is 15 residues. Trimming cost V 1 base and J 5 bases; bases outside gene matches: 7. The CDR3 protein is CASSLSRTGANEQYF. The CDR3 nucleotides are TGTGCCAGCAGCTTGAGCAGGACAGGGGCCAACGAGCAGTACTTC.

In this sample, this clonotype is medium-sized. The chain combines TRBV19 with TRBJ2-3; 9 positions match TRBD2. Losses at the gene ends were 8 bases for V and 5 bases for J; bases not matched to a gene: 11. The germline V gene encodes CDR1 LNHDA and CDR2 SQIVND (reference sequence). The CDR3 runs 15 residues. In DNA form, the CDR3 reads TGTGCCAGTGGACGGTGGGGTAGCGGGAGAGATACGCAGTATTTT. Protein sequence: CASGRWGSGRDTQYF.

This clonotype qualifies as medium-sized. The chain links TRBV6-6 to TRBJ1-2, with a tentative D call TRBD1 (6 bases). Trimming took 4 bases from V and 0 from J, leaving 18 bases between them. Germline V gene lookup returns CDR1 MNHNY and CDR2 SVGAGI (reference sequence). CDR3 length: 17 amino acids. DNA for the CDR3: TGTGCCAGCAGTTCCACGGGGGGAGACAGGTCTAACTATGGCTACACCTTC. Its protein product is CASSSTGGDRSNYGYTF.

Within the sample, this clonotype is medium-sized. The rearrangement links TRBV10-3 to TRBJ2-1; 9 positions agree with TRBD1. J was trimmed by 6 bases and V by 6 bases; bases with no gene match: 6. The CDR3 length is 14 residues. CDR1 is ENHRY, CDR2 SYGVKD, per germline. CDR3 loop: CAISAGTGINEQFF. For the CDR3, the DNA is TGTGCCATCAGCGCCGGGACAGGGATCAATGAGCAGTTCTTC.

This clonotype is categorized as medium-sized. V gene TRBV5-4 combines with J gene TRBJ1-4; possible D gene TRBD1, 5 bases. This CDR3 contains 14 residues. V lost 4 bases, J lost 5 bases, and 12 bases lay in between. The germline gives CDR1 SGHNT, CDR2 YYREEE (reference sequence). CDR3 loop: CASSPGTANEKLFF. The CDR3 bases are TGTGCCAGCAGCCCTGGGACCGCGAATGAAAAACTGTTTTTT.

The rearrangement links TRBV7-3 to TRBJ1-6; TRBD1 agrees at 9 bases. V was pared by 5 bases and J by 9 bases, with 2 bases of the junction left unmatched. The CDR3 sequence is 13 residues long. Germline lookup yields CDR1 SGHTA and CDR2 FQGTGA. CDR3 bases: TGTGCCAGCAGCCGGGACAGGGTTTCACCCCTCCACTTT. Protein: CASSRDRVSPLHF. The full variable domain, rest sourced from reference TRBV7-3 and TRBJ1-6, is GAGVSQTPSNKVTEKGKYVELRCDPISGHTALYWYRQSLGQGPEFLIYFQGTGAADDSGLPNDRFFAVRPEGSVSTLKIQRTERGDSAVYLCASSRDRVSPLHFGNGTRLTVT.